Listed here are 4 T cell receptor beta chains from one sample, sequenced in a study of blood T cells in healthy people across ages. Primers used in a second PCR of about 7 to 12 cycles were a sample-barcoded 5' primer and a J-beta primer mix. TCRdb re-analysed the 5' RACE reads in MiXCR, keeping a single row per CDR3 protein. The table has 550,000 to 600,000 distinct CDR3 sequences, 40% to 50% seen once. Material for sequencing was blood. The receptors were sampled from a man aged 80 or over in good health.

The chain combines TRBV28 with TRBJ2-7; D is unclear. Trimming stripped 1 base from V and 3 bases from J, with 13 bases between. The CDR3 length is 15 residues. Looked up from germline, CDR1 is MDHEN and CDR2 is SYDVKM. The CDR3 coding sequence is TGTGCCAGCAGTTTATCAGGAGAGAAAATCTACGAGCAGTACTTC. It codes for CASSLSGEKIYEQYF.

This clonotype was detected only a few times. A clone one base away is much larger, so this may be a read error. The chain employs TRBV6-5 and TRBJ2-7, with 7 bases fitting TRBD1. CDR1 MNHEY and CDR2 SVGAGI come from the germline V gene. The CDR3 is 15 amino acids. Here the CDR3 reads CASSMTGMSSCEQYF. As DNA, the CDR3 is TGTGCCAGCAGCATGACAGGGATGAGCTCCTGCGAGCAGTACTTC.

As regards this clonotype: This may come from a read error, since a much larger clone is one base off. The rearrangement links TRBV6-5 to TRBJ1-2; D is unclear. The CDR3 loop spans 15 amino acids. The germline V gene has CDR1 MNHEY and CDR2 SVGAGI. The germline V and J ends were trimmed by 8 bases and 2 bases, with 18 bases remaining between them. In DNA form, the CDR3 reads TGTGCCAGCGGTCGGGCAGGTCATGAAAACTATGGCTACACCTTC. Encoded protein: CASGRAGHENYGYTF.

The chain couples TRBV20-1 to TRBJ2-5; D not resolved. CDR1 is DFQATT, CDR2 SNEGSKA, per germline (reference sequence). The germline V and J ends were trimmed by 4 bases and 3 bases, with 6 bases remaining between them. There are 11 residues in the CDR3. The CDR3 region is CSATREETQYF. CDR3 bases: TGCAGTGCTACCCGTGAAGAGACCCAGTACTTC.